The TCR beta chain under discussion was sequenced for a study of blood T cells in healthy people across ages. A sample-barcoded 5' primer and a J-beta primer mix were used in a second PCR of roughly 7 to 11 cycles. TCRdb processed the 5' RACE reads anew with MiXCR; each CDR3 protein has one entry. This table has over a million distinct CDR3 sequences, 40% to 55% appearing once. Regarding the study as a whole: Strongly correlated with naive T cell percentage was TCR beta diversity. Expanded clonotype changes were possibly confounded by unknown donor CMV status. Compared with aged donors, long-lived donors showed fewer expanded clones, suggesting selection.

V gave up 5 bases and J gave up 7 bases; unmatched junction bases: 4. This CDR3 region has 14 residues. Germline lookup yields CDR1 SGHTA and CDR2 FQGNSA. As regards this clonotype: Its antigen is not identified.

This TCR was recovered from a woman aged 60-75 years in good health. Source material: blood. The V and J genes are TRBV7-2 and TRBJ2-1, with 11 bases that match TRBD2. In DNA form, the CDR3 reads TGTGCCAGCAGCCACCGACTAGCGGGGAATGAGCAGTTCTTC. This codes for CASSHRLAGNEQFF.